These T cell receptor beta chains were read from a single sample in a study of OX40 agonist ivuxolimab in advanced cancers. The data were produced by immunoSEQ multiplex PCR, yet TCRdb's version contains in-frame clones alone and is incomplete. This repertoire shows over 60,000 clones, roughly 80% found once; its top ten account for around 6.7%. This specimen consisted of CD4+ or CD8+ T cells sorted from blood, obtained in a trial of the OX40 agonist ivuxolimab. Receptor source: an adult with an advanced solid tumor such as melanoma, head and neck, liver or kidney cancer. Each CDR3 is given with its conserved first and last residue. The D gene is left open where the match is weak. Part of the rows lack a size; the others show once, few, many or a class for expanded clones.

>.|TRBJ1-2|TRBV30|once
CAWRELGGGYTF
TGTGCCTGGAGGGAACTGGGAGGGGGCTACACCTTC
>.|TRBJ1-4|TRBV2|once
CASGRGKTVNEKLFF
TGTGCCAGCGGCCGGGGGAAGACAGTCAATGAAAAACTGTTTTTT
>.|TRBJ2-3|TRBV5-1|.
CASSGRQTGPPDTQYF
TGCGCCAGCAGCGGGCGGCAGACCGGTCCCCCAGATACGCAGTATTTT
>.|TRBJ1-6|TRBV6-6|.
CASSLDLSYNSPLHF
TGTGCCAGCAGCTTGGACCTCTCCTATAATTCACCCCTCCACTTT
>TRBD1|TRBJ1-1|TRBV28|.
CASSPAGGRGLPEAFF
TGTGCCAGCAGTCCGGCCGGGGGCAGGGGGCTACCTGAAGCTTTCTTT
>.|TRBJ2-3|TRBV29-1|.
CSVGLALTDTQYF
TGCAGCGTTGGGTTGGCCCTCACAGATACGCAGTATTTT
>TRBD1|TRBJ1-2|TRBV27|.
CASSLPGQSYGYTF
TGTGCCAGCAGTTTACCGGGACAGTCCTATGGCTACACCTTC
>.|TRBJ1-4|TRBV2|.
CASSWGMGEKLFF
TGTGCCAGCAGTTGGGGGATGGGTGAAAAACTGTTTTTT
>TRBD2|TRBJ2-7|TRBV5-1|.
CASSPGGGRTYEQYF
TGCGCCAGCAGCCCGGGTGGCGGGAGAACGTACGAGCAGTACTTC
>.|TRBJ2-3|TRBV28|.
CASHSGRGSTDTQYF
TGTGCCAGCCACTCGGGACGGGGAAGCACAGATACGCAGTATTTT
>.|TRBJ2-3|TRBV6-1|few
CASRPKRDSTDTQYF
TGTGCCAGCAGACCAAAAAGGGACAGCACAGATACGCAGTATTTT
>TRBD1|TRBJ1-1|TRBV19|.
CASSKGRTGWGTEAFF
TGTGCCAGTAGTAAAGGAAGGACAGGATGGGGCACTGAAGCTTTCTTT
>.|TRBJ1-2|TRBV19|.
CASSIKQPKNYGYTF
TGTGCCAGTAGTATTAAACAGCCAAAAAACTATGGCTACACCTTC
>TRBD1|TRBJ2-1|TRBV5-4|.
CASSGRGTGASSYNEQFF
TGTGCCAGCAGCGGGAGAGGGACAGGGGCGAGCTCCTACAATGAGCAGTTCTTC
>.|TRBJ1-3|TRBV2|.
CASSNTGRGNTIYF
TGTGCCAGCAGTAACACAGGGCGGGGAAACACCATATATTTT